This record concerns one TCR beta chain sequence. Its matching antigen is unknown. All donors qualified as healthy HIV-negative adults and had experienced no recent acute infections or vaccinations. Losses at the gene ends were 4 bases for V and 4 bases for J; bases not matched to a gene: 6. The CDR3 is 15 amino acids. Germline assignment: CDR1 SGHRS and CDR2 YFSETQ. The entry originates in a study of shared clonotypes between healthy human individuals. General study results and limits: Estimated clonotype richness was generally higher in naive than memory subsets. Shared clonotypes across all four donors exceeded non-shared ones in generation probability. Rarefaction revealed incomplete sorted-subset sequencing despite large depth.

The protocol was immunoSEQ multiplex PCR, while the TCRdb copy is restricted to in-frame clones and leaves out a portion. This sample carries 330,000 or so clones, approximately 74% of them seen once, and the ten largest clones take about a tenth. Sequencing was performed on memory CD4+ T cells sorted from blood. Subset specified: CD45RA-negative fraction. The rearrangement uses TRBV5-1 and TRBJ2-1; 9 positions match TRBD2. The receptor's source is a man aged 30 to 39 in good health. The CDR3 bases are TGCGCCAGCAGCGTAGCTAGCGGGACTTACAATGAGCAGTTCTTC. It yields the protein CASSVASGTYNEQFF.